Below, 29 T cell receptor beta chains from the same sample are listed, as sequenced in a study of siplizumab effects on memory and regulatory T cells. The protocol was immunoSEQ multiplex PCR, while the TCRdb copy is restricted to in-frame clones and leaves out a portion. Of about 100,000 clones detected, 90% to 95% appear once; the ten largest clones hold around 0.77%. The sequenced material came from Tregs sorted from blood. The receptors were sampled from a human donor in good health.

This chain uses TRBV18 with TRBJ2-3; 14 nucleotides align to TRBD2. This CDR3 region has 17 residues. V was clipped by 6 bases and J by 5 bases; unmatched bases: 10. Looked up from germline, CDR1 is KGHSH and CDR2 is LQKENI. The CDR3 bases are TGTGCCAGCTCCCACGGGACTAGCGGGAGTTTAGGAGATACGCAGTATTTT. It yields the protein CASSHGTSGSLGDTQYF.

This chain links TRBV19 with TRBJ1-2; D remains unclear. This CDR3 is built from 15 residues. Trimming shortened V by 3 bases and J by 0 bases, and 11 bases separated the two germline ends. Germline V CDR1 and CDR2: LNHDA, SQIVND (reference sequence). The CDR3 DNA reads TGTGCCAGTAGTATGGGTCAGAGAACTAACTATGGCTACACCTTC. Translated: CASSMGQRTNYGYTF.

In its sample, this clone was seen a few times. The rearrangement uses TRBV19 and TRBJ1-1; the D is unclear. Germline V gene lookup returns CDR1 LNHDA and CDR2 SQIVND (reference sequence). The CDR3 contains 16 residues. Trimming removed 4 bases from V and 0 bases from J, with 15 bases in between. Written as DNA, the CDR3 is TGTGCCAGTAGTAGATCGGTGGTACAGATGAACACTGAAGCTTTCTTT. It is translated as CASSRSVVQMNTEAFF.

The CDR3 DNA is TGCGCCAGCAGCCAAAGGACAGGGGGCGCGAACACCGGGGAGCTGTTTTTT. Protein sequence: CASSQRTGGANTGELFF. The chain combines TRBV4-1 with TRBJ2-2, with 11 bases matching TRBD1. The V and J ends lost 2 bases and 0 bases, in that order; junction bases with no gene match: 2. Germline V gene data show CDR1 as MGHRA and CDR2 as YSYEKL. This CDR3 region has 17 residues.

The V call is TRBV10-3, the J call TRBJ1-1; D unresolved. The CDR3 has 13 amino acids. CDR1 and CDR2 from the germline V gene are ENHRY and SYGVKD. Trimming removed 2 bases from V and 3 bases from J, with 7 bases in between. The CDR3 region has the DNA TGTGCCATCAGTGAGGTTGGGGACACTGAAGCTTTCTTT. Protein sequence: CAISEVGDTEAFF.

The CDR3 bases are TGTGCCAGCAGCTTAGGGTTTGCGACAGTTAATGAAAAACTGTTTTTT. Protein product: CASSLGFATVNEKLFF. The rearrangement links TRBV7-8 to TRBJ1-4, with D possibly TRBD1 on 5 matching bases. The CDR3 contains 16 residues. Trimming took off 1 base at V and 4 bases at J, with 13 bases between the two ends. Germline V gene data show CDR1 as SGHVS and CDR2 as FQNEAQ.

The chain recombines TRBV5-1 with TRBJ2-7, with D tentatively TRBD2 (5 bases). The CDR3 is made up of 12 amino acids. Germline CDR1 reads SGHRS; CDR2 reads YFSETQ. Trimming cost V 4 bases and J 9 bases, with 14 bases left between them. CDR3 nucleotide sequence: TGCGCCAGCAGCCCGGAACTAGAGGTGCAGTACTTC. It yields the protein CASSPELEVQYF.

CDR3 sequence reads: CASSLEGGLETQYF. CDR3 coding DNA: TGCGCCAGCAGCCTGGAAGGGGGCTTGGAGACCCAGTACTTC. This chain joins TRBV5-1 and TRBJ2-5, with 7 bases identical to TRBD1. V shed 4 bases, J shed 5 bases, and the junction held 8 bases outside the gene matches. This CDR3 region has 14 residues. Germline CDR1 SGHRS, CDR2 YFSETQ. Supplemented by reference TRBV5-1 and TRBJ2-5, the full variable domain reads KAGVTQTPRYLIKTRGQQVTLSCSPISGHRSVSWYQQTPGQGLQFLFEYFSETQRNKGNFPGRFSGRQFSNSRSEMNVSTLELGDSALYLCASSLEGGLETQYFGPGTRLLVL.

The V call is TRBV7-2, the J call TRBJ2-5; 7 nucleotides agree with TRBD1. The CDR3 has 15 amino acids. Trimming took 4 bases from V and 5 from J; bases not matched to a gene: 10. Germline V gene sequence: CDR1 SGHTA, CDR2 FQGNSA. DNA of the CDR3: TGTGCCAGCAGCTCGTTCGACAGGGCGCGCGAGACCCAGTACTTC. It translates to CASSSFDRARETQYF. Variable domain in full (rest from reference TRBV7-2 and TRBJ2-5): GAGVSQSPSNKVTEKGKDVELRCDPISGHTALYWYRQSLGQGLEFLIYFQGNSAPDKSGLPSDRFSAERTGGSVSTLTIQRTQQEDSAVYLCASSSFDRARETQYFGPGTRLLVL.

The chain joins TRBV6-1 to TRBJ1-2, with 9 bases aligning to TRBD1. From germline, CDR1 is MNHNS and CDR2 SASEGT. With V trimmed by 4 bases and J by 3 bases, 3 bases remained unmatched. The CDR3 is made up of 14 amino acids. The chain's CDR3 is CASSVGDRDYGYTF. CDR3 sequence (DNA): TGTGCCAGCAGTGTTGGGGACAGGGACTATGGCTACACCTTC.

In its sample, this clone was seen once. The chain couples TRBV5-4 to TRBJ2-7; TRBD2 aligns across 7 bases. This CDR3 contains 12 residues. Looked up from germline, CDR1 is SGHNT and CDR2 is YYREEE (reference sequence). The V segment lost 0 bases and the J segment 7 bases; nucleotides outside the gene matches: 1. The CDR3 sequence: CASSLAGGEQYF. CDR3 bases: TGTGCCAGCAGCTTGGCCGGGGGGGAGCAGTACTTC.

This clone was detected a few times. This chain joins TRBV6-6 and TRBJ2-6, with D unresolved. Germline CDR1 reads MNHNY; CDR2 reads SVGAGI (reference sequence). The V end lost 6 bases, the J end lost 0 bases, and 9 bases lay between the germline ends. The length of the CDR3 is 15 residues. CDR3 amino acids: CASSPTLSGANVLTF. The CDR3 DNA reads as TGTGCCAGCAGCCCGACCCTCTCTGGGGCCAACGTCCTGACTTTC.

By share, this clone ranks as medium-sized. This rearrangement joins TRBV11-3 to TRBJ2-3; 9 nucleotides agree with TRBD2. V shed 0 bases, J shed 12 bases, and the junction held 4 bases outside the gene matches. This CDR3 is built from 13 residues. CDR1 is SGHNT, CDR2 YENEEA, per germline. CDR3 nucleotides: TGTGCCAGCAGCTTAGATCATGGGACTAGCCAGTATTTT. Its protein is CASSLDHGTSQYF.

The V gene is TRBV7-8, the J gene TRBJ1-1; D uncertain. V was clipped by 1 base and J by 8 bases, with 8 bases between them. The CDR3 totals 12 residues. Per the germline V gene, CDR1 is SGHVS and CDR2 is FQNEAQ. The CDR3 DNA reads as TGTGCCAGCAGCTTAGTTTTAGGAGAAGCTTTCTTT. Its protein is CASSLVLGEAFF.

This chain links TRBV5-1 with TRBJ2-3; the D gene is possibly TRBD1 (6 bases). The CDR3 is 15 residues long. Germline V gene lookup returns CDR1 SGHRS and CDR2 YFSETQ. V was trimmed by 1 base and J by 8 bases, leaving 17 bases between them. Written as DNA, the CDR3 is TGCGCCAGCAGCTTGTGGGGACAAAGCACGGGTACGCAGTATTTT. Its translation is CASSLWGQSTGTQYF. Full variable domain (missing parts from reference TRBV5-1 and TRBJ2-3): KAGVTQTPRYLIKTRGQQVTLSCSPISGHRSVSWYQQTPGQGLQFLFEYFSETQRNKGNFPGRFSGRQFSNSRSEMNVSTLELGDSALYLCASSLWGQSTGTQYFGPGTRLTVL.

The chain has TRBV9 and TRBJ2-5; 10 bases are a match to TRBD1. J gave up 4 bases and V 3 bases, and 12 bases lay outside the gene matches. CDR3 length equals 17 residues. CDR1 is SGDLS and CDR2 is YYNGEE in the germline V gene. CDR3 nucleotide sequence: TGTGCCAGCAGCGCGCGGGGACAGGGGCAGGGTGTAGAGACCCAGTACTTC. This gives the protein CASSARGQGQGVETQYF.

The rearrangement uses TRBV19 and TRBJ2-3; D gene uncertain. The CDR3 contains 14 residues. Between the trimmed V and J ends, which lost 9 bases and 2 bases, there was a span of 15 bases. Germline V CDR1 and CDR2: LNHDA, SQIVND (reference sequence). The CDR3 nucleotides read TGTGCCAGCCGACCCCACTGGACCACAGATACGCAGTATTTT. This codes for CASRPHWTTDTQYF.

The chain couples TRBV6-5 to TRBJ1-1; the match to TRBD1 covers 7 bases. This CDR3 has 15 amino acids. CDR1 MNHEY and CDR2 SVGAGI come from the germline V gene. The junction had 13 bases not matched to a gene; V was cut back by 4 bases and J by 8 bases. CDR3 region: CASSLSQGIRLEAFF. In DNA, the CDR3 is TGTGCCAGCAGTTTATCACAGGGGATTCGTTTAGAAGCTTTCTTT.

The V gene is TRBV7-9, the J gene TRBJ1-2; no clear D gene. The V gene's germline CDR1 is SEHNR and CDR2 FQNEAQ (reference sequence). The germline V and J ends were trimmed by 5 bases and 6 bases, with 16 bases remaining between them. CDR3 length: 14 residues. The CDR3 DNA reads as TGTGCCAGCAGCCTCGCGCGCCCGTCGGATGGCTACACCTTC. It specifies CASSLARPSDGYTF.

Here the CDR3 DNA reads TGTGCTAGTGGTATTGGACAGGGGGCAGGGGTCTATGGCTACACCTTC. It yields the protein CASGIGQGAGVYGYTF. This chain uses TRBV12-5 with TRBJ1-2; TRBD1 aligns across 11 bases. CDR3 length: 16 amino acids. Per germline, CDR1 LGHNT and CDR2 FRNRAP. The V and J ends lost 5 bases and 4 bases, in that order; junction bases with no gene match: 9.

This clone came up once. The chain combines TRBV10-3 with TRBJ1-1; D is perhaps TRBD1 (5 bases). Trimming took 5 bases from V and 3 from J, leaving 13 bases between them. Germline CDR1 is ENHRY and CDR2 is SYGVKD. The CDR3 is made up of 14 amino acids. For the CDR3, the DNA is TGTGCCATCAGTTATCAGGGAGGCGACACTGAAGCTTTCTTT. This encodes CAISYQGGDTEAFF.

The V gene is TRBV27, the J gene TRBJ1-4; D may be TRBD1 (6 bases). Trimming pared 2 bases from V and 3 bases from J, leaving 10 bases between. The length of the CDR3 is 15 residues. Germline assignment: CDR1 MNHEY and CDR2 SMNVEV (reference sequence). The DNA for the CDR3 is TGTGCCAGCAGTTTAAGGGGGTTGGCTAATGAAAAACTGTTTTTT. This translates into CASSLRGLANEKLFF.

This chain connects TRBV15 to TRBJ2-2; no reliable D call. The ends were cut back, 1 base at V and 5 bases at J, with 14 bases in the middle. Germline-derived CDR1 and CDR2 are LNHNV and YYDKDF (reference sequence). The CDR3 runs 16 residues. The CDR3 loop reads CATSRVEIPSTGELFF. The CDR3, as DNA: TGTGCCACCAGCAGAGTGGAAATTCCCTCGACCGGGGAGCTGTTTTTT.

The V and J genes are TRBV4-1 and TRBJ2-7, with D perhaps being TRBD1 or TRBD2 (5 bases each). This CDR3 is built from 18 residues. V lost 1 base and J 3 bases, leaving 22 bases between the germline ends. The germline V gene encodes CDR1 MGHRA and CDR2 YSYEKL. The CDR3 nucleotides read TGCGCCAGCAGCCAAGTTATCGGTCTGTTAGGGACGATCTACGAGCAGTACTTC. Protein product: CASSQVIGLLGTIYEQYF.

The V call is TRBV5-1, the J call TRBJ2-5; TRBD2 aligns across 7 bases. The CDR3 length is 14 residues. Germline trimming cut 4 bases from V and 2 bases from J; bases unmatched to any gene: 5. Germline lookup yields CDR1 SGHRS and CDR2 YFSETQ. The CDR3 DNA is TGCGCCAGCAGCGTACTAGCGAGACAAGAGACCCAGTACTTC. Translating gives CASSVLARQETQYF.

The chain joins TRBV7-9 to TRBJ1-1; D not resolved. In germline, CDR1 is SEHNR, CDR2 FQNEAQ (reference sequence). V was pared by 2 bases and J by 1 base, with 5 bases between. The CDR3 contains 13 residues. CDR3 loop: CASSLWGNTEAFF. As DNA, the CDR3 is TGTGCCAGCAGCTTATGGGGGAACACTGAAGCTTTCTTT.

The CDR3 sequence: CASQGDYSNQPQHF. The CDR3 nucleotides are TGTGCTAGCCAGGGGGACTATAGCAATCAGCCCCAGCATTTT. The V gene is TRBV12-5, the J gene TRBJ1-5, with TRBD1 matching over 7 bases. J lost 0 bases, V lost 9 bases, and 5 bases had no gene match. The CDR3 is 14 residues long. Germline V gene data show CDR1 as LGHNT and CDR2 as FRNRAP.

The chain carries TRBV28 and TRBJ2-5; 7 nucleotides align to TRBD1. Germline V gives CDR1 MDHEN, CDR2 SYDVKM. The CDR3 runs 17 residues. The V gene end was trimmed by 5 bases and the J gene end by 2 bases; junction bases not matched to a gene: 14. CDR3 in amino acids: CASSRSETGQRQETQYF. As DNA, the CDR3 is TGTGCCAGCAGTAGATCCGAAACGGGACAGCGTCAAGAGACCCAGTACTTC. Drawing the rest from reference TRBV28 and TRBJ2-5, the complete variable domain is DVKVTQSSRYLVKRTGEKVFLECVQDMDHENMFWYRQDPGLGLRLIYFSYDVKMKEKGDIPEGYSVSREKKERFSLILESASTNQTSMYLCASSRSETGQRQETQYFGPGTRLLVL.

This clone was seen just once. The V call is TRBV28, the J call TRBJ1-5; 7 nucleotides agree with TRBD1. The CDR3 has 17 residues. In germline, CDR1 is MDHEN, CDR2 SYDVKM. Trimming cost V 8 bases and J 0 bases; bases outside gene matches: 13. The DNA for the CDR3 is TGTGCCAGCGTCCCGTGGGGGAGGGGGCATAGCAATCAGCCCCAGCATTTT. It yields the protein CASVPWGRGHSNQPQHF.